A single sample is the source of the 14 T cell receptor beta chains below, sequenced in a study of CD8+CD57+ T cells in acquired aplastic anemia. Genomic DNA acted as the template from which TCR beta VDJ combination and CDR3 sequence profiling were carried out. Each CDR3 protein is one row after TCRdb ran MiXCR on the reads. The table has roughly 160,000 distinct CDR3 sequences, under 55% seen once; the top ten hold 2.5% to 3.5%. Patients selected for sequencing had displayed CD8+CD57+ cell expansion by flow cytometry. Sequenced input: sorted CD4+, CD8+, or CD8+CD57+ T cells (not recorded which) from PBMCs. The origin of the receptors is a human donor with aplastic anemia.

This clonotype was seen a handful of times. The chain carries TRBV2 and TRBJ1-6, with D possibly being TRBD1 (6 bases). V lost 5 bases and J lost 7, with 15 bases in between. Germline loops: CDR1 SNHLY, CDR2 FYNNEI. This CDR3 has 15 amino acids. CDR3 sequence (DNA): TGTGCCAGCAGTAGGGGCAGGGGTGGGAATTCACCCCTCCACTTT. It specifies CASSRGRGGNSPLHF.

The V call is TRBV4-1, the J call TRBJ1-1; 8 bases map to TRBD1. CDR3 length: 12 amino acids. J gave up 8 bases and V 6 bases, and 5 bases lay outside the gene matches. CDR1 is MGHRA and CDR2 is YSYEKL in the germline V gene. Here the CDR3 DNA reads TGCGCCAGCAGTCGGACAGGGAGAGAAGCTTTCTTT. This translates into CASSRTGREAFF.

The chain is built from TRBV11-1 and TRBJ2-3; 8 nucleotides line up with TRBD2. From germline, CDR1 is SGHAT and CDR2 FQDESV (reference sequence). CDR3 length equals 15 residues. The junction had 8 bases not matched to a gene; V was cut back by 3 bases and J by 6 bases. In nucleotides, the CDR3 is TGTGCCAGCAGCTTCGAATTAGCGGGGAGGGATACGCAGTATTTT. This translates into CASSFELAGRDTQYF.

This clonotype has a handful of counts. The chain links TRBV28 to TRBJ2-2, with 9 bases fitting TRBD1. The CDR3 is 18 amino acids. CDR1 MDHEN and CDR2 SYDVKM come from the germline V gene. With V trimmed by 2 bases and J by 4 bases, 11 bases remained unmatched. CDR3 amino acids: CASSLPGWGQGTTGELFF. The CDR3 DNA reads TGTGCCAGCAGTTTACCGGGCTGGGGACAGGGTACCACCGGGGAGCTGTTTTTT.

The chain couples TRBV19 to TRBJ1-1; a weak D match, TRBD1 (5 bases). The germline V gene encodes CDR1 LNHDA and CDR2 SQIVND (reference sequence). This CDR3 contains 14 residues. Trimming removed 3 bases at V and 4 bases at J, with 12 bases between. CDR3 DNA: TGTGCCAGTAGTATCGGGACGGTGTCCACTGAAGCTTTCTTT. This sequence encodes CASSIGTVSTEAFF.

This clonotype was observed many times. The chain employs TRBV20-1 and TRBJ2-1; 13 bases align to TRBD2. Losses at the gene ends were 0 bases for V and 9 bases for J; bases not matched to a gene: 11. CDR3 length equals 17 residues. The germline CDR1 and CDR2 sequences are DFQATT and SNEGSKA (reference sequence). CDR3 nucleotide sequence: TGCAGTGCTAGAGATGCTTTTACGGGACTAGCGGGGCCTGAGCAGTTCTTC. This sequence encodes CSARDAFTGLAGPEQFF.

This clonotype came up many times. The V gene is TRBV7-2, the J gene TRBJ1-1; 12 bases fit TRBD1. The germline CDR1 and CDR2 sequences are SGHTA and FQGNSA. The J segment lost 6 bases and the V segment lost 5 bases, leaving 4 bases of the junction unmatched. This CDR3 is built from 14 residues. CDR3 loop: CASSPGQGAAEAFF. The DNA for the CDR3 is TGTGCCAGCAGCCCGGGACAGGGGGCCGCTGAAGCTTTCTTT.

The chain employs TRBV2 and TRBJ1-3; 8 bases are a match to TRBD1. J was trimmed by 4 bases and V by 4 bases; bases with no gene match: 3. CDR1 SNHLY and CDR2 FYNNEI come from the germline V gene. The CDR3 loop spans 14 amino acids. DNA of the CDR3: TGTGCCAGCAGTGGACAGGGGTCCGGAAACACCATATATTTT. This sequence encodes CASSGQGSGNTIYF.

The chain has TRBV29-1 and TRBJ2-3; D might be TRBD1 (5 bases). The CDR3 has 13 residues. The V end was cut by 4 bases, the J end by 2 bases, with 10 bases between. Per germline, CDR1 SQVTM and CDR2 ANQGSEA. CDR3 coding DNA: TGCAGCGTTGGCGAGACAGACACAGATACGCAGTATTTT. Translated, it gives CSVGETDTDTQYF.

A remark on this clonotype: One base away lies a much larger clone, so this may be a sequencing read error. The CDR3 ends on some other residue instead of the conserved phenylalanine or tryptophan, so this is likely a read error. This sequence joins TRBV9 and TRBJ2-7; D is possibly TRBD2 (5 bases). Trimming left V 1 base short and J 2 bases short, with 10 bases between. The CDR3 runs to 14 residues. Germline CDR1 is SGDLS and CDR2 is YYNGEE. The CDR3, as DNA: TGTGCCAGCAGCGTAACAGCGGAAGCCTACGAGCAGTACCTC. Its protein product is CASSVTAEAYEQYL.

Concerning this clonotype: A much more abundant neighbour one base away suggests this may be a read error. The chain links TRBV5-1 to TRBJ2-5; the match to TRBD1 covers 9 bases. V lost 2 bases and J lost 2; bases outside the gene matches: 13. Germline CDR1 reads SGHRS; CDR2 reads YFSETQ. The CDR3 covers 18 residues. CDR3 region: CASSLRLPGQGRQETQYF. DNA of the CDR3: TGCGCCAGCAGCTTAAGGCTCCCGGGACAGGGAAGGCAAGAGACCCAGTACTTC.

Ten or more counts support this clonotype. This sequence joins TRBV27 and TRBJ2-7, with a possible D match to TRBD2 (5 bases). This CDR3 has 15 residues. Trimming stripped 3 bases from V and 3 bases from J, with 15 bases between. Looked up from germline, CDR1 is MNHEY and CDR2 is SMNVEV (reference sequence). The CDR3 region is CASSFTLATDYEQYF. Written as DNA, the CDR3 is TGTGCCAGCAGTTTCACATTAGCGACCGACTACGAGCAGTACTTC.

The chain recombines TRBV4-2 with TRBJ2-6; no firm D call. Germline-derived CDR1 and CDR2 are LGHNA and YNFKEQ. CDR3 length equals 18 residues. V was cut by 4 bases and J by 0 bases, with 16 bases left in between. CDR3 DNA sequence: TGTGCCAGCAGCCCCCGGACGGCCGGTTTCTCTGGGGCCAACGTCCTGACTTTC. Translated: CASSPRTAGFSGANVLTF.

This clonotype was seen just once. This sequence joins TRBV2 and TRBJ1-5; D not resolved. V lost 4 bases, J lost 4 bases, and 8 bases lay in between. This CDR3 region has 13 residues. Germline loops: CDR1 SNHLY, CDR2 FYNNEI. CDR3 coding DNA: TGTGCCAGCAGTGTTGATTATAATCAGCCCCAGCATTTT. As protein: CASSVDYNQPQHF.